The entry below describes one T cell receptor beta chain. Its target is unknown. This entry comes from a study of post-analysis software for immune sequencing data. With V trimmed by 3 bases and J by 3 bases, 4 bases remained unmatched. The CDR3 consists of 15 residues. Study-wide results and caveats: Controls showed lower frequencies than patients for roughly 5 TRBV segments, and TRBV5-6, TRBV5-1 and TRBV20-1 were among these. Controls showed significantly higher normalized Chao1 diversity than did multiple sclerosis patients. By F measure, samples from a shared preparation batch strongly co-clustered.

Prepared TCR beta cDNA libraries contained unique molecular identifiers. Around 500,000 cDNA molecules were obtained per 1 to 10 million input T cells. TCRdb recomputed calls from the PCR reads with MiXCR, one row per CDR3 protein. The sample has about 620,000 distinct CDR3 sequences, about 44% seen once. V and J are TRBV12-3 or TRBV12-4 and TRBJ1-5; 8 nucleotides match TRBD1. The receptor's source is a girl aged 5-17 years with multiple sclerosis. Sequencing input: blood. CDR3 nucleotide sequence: TGTGCCAGCAGTTTTACGACAGGGGACAATCAGCCCCAGCATTTT. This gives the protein CASSFTTGDNQPQHF.